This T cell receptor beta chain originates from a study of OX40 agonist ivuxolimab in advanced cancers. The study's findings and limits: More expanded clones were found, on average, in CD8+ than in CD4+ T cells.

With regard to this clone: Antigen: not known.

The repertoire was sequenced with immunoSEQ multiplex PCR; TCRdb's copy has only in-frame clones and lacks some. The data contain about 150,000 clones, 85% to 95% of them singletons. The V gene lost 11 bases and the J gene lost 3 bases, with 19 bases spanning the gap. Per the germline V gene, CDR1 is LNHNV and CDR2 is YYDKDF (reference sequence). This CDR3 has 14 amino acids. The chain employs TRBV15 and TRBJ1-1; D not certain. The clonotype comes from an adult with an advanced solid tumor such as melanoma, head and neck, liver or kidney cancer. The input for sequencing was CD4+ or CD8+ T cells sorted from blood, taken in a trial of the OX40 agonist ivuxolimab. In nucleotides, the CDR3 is TGTGCCGTGACGACCGGAATGGCAGACACTGAAGCTTTCTTT. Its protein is CAVTTGMADTEAFF.